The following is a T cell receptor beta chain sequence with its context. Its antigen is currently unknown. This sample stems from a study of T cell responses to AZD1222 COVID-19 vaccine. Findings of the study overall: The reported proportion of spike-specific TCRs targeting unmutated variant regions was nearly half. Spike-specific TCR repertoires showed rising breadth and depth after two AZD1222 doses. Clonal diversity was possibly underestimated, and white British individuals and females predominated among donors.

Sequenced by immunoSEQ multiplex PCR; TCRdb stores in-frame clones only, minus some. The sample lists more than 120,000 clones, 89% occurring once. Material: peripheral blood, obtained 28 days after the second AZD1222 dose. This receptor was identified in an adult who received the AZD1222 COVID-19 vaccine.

CDR3 region: CASMFSGRRNEQFF. CDR3 nucleotides: TGTGCCAGTATGTTTAGCGGGAGGAGAAATGAGCAGTTCTTC. The chain couples TRBV19 to TRBJ2-1; TRBD2 matches at 10 bases. Germline values: CDR1 LNHDA, CDR2 SQIVND (reference sequence). The V gene end was trimmed by 7 bases and the J gene end by 7 bases; junction bases not matched to a gene: 7. This CDR3 has 14 residues.